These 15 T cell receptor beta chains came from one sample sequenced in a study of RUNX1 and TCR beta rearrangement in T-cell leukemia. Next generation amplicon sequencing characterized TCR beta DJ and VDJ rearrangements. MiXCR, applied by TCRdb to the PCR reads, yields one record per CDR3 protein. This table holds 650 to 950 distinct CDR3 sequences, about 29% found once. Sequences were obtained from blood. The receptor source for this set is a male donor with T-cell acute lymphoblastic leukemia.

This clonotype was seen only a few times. The CDR3 loop reads CASNAMRTGGAIYSNQPQHF. CDR3 coding DNA: TGTGCCAGCAATGCGATGCGAACAGGGGGGGCAATTTATAGCAATCAGCCCCAGCATTTT. The rearrangement uses TRBV6-2 or TRBV6-3 and TRBJ1-5; 8 bases match TRBD1. CDR3 length: 20 residues. Germline-derived CDR1 and CDR2 are MNHEY and SVGEGT. Losses at the gene ends were 7 bases for V and 0 bases for J; bases not matched to a gene: 20.

The CDR3 sequence: CASSSVIGEKLFF. The DNA for the CDR3 is TGCGCCAGCAGCTCGGTTATCGGTGAAAAACTGTTTTTT. The chain joins TRBV5-1 to TRBJ1-4; D unclear. Looked up from germline, CDR1 is SGHRS and CDR2 is YFSETQ. CDR3 length: 13 amino acids. V gave up 3 bases and J gave up 7 bases, with 10 bases separating them.

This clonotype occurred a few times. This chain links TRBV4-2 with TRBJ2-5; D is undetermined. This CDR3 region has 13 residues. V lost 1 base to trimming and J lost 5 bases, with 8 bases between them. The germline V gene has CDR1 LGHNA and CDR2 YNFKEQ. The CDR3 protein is CASSQGGLETQYF. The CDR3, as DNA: TGTGCCAGCAGCCAAGGGGGTTTGGAGACCCAGTACTTC.

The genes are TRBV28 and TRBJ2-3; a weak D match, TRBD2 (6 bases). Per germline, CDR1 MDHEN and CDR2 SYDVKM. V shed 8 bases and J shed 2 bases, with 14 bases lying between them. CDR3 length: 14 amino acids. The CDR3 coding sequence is TGTGCCAGCCTTGGTGGGGGGACCACAGATACGCAGTATTTT. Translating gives CASLGGGTTDTQYF.

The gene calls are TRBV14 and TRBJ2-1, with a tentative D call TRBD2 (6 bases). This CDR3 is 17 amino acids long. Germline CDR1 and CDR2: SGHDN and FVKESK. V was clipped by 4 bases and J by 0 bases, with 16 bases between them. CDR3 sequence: CASSRTGATSSYNEQFF. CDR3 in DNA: TGTGCCAGCAGCCGGACGGGAGCAACGAGCTCCTACAATGAGCAGTTCTTC.

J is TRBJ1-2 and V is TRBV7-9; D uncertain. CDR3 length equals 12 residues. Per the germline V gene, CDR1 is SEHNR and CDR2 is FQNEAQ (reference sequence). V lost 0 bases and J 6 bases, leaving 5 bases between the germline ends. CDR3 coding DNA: TGTGCCAGCAGCTTAGCTGGTGATGGCTACACCTTC. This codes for CASSLAGDGYTF.

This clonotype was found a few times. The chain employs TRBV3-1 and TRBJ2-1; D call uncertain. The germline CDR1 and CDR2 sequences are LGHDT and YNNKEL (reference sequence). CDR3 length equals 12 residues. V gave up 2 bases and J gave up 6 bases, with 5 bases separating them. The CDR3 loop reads CASSQRSNEQFF. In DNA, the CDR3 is TGTGCCAGCAGCCAACGGAGCAATGAGCAGTTCTTC.

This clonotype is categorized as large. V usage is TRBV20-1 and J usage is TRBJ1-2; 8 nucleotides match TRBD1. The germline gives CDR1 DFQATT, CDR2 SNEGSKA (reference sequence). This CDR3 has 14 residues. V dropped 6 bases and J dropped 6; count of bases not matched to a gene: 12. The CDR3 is CSAESSDRGNGYTF. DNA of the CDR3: TGCAGTGCCGAATCCTCCGACAGGGGTAATGGCTACACCTTC.

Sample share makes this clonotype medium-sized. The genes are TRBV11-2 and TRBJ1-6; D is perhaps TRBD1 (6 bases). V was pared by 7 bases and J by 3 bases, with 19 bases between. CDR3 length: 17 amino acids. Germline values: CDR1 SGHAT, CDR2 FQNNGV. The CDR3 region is CASKGTPTGLYNSPLHF. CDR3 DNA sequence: TGTGCCAGCAAGGGTACACCGACAGGCCTCTATAATTCACCCCTCCACTTT.

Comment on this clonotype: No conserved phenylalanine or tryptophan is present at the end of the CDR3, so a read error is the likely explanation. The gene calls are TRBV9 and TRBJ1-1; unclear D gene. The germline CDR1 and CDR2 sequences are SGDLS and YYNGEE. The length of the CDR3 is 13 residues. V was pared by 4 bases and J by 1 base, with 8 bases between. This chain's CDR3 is CASSSGPNTEAFL. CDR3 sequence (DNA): TGTGCCAGCAGCTCGGGTCCGAACACTGAAGCTTTCCTT.

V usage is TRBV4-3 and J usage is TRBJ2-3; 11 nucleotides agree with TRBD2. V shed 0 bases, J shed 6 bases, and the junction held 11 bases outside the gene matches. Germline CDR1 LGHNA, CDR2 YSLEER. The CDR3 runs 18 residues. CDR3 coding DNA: TGCGCCAGCAGCCAAGATTTAGCGGGAGGGTTATTATCGGATACGCAGTATTTT. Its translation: CASSQDLAGGLLSDTQYF.

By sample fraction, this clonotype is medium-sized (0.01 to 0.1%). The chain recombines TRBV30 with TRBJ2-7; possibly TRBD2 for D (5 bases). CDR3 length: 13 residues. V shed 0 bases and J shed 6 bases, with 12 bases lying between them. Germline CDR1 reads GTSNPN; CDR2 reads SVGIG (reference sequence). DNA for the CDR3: TGTGCCTGGAGTGTTGGGAGCTCCCCCGAGCAGTACTTC. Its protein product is CAWSVGSSPEQYF.

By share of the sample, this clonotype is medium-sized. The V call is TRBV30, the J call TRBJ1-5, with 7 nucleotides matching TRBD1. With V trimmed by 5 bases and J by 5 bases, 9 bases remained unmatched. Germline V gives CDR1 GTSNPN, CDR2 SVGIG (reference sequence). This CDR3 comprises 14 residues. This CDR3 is CAWALTGVYQPQHF. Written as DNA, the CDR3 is TGTGCCTGGGCACTCACAGGGGTGTATCAGCCCCAGCATTTT.

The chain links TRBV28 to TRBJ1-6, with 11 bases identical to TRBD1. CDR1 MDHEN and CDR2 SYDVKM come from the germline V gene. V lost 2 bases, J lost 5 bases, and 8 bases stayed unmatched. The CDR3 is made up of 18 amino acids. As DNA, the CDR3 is TGTGCCAGCAGTTTACCAGGACAGGGGGCTTGGAATAATTCACCCCTCCACTTT. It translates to CASSLPGQGAWNNSPLHF.

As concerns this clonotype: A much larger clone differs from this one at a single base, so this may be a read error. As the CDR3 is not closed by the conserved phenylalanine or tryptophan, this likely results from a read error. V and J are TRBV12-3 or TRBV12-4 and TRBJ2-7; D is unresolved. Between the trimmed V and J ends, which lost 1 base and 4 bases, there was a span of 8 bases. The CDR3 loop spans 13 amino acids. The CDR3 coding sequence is TGTGCCAGCAGTTTAGTGCATGGATACGAGCAGTACCTC. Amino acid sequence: CASSLVHGYEQYL.